This T cell receptor beta chain is drawn from a study of blood T cell repertoires in COVID-19. The germline V gene has CDR1 KGHDR and CDR2 SFDVKD. The CDR3 consists of 14 residues. V lost 3 bases, J lost 6 bases, and 11 bases lay in between. Sequenced by immunoSEQ multiplex PCR; TCRdb stores in-frame clones only, minus some. The data contain some 140,000 clones, roughly 83% of them singletons. This clonotype was sampled from a woman aged 55-70 years with COVID-19, enrolled during active disease. The chain combines TRBV24-1 with TRBJ2-1; a weak D match, TRBD2 (5 bases). The material sequenced was peripheral blood. The CDR3 spells CATSDEGVTNEQFF. For the CDR3, the DNA is TGTGCCACCAGTGATGAGGGAGTCACCAATGAGCAGTTCTTC.